This TCR beta chain was identified during a study of blood T cell repertoires in COVID-19. Study information: From T cells, B-cell-depleted T cells, or PBMCs came the material, which was cDNA or gDNA.

Source study methods: Reference gene primers were amplified, and this amplification served to estimate nucleated cell counts. Only in-frame clones appear in the TCRdb table, and some are missing; sequencing was by immunoSEQ multiplex PCR. V, J and clone size reflect that table, while D and trimming were determined from the DNA. The profile shows about 190,000 clones, 65% to 85% of them singletons. The germline gives CDR1 SGHTA, CDR2 FQGNSA. V shed 3 bases and J 5 bases; nucleotides not matched to a gene: 6. The CDR3 extends over 16 amino acids. The chain links TRBV7-2 to TRBJ2-5, with 13 bases aligning to TRBD2. This TCR came from a woman in her twenties or thirties with acute or convalescent COVID-19. The sequencing input was peripheral blood. Here the CDR3 reads CASSFVGLAGVETQYF. The CDR3 DNA reads as TGTGCCAGCAGCTTCGTCGGACTAGCGGGGGTGGAGACCCAGTACTTC.